The 24 T cell receptor beta chains below were found in one sample sequenced in a study of blood T cell repertoires in COVID-19. Generated by immunoSEQ multiplex PCR, the TCRdb table keeps only in-frame clones and is missing some. The repertoire holds roughly 270,000 clones, with roughly 85% as singletons. Material for sequencing was peripheral blood. The receptors were gathered from a man aged 45-65 years with active or convalescent COVID-19.

This clone turned up a few times. The rearrangement joins TRBV6-5 to TRBJ1-2; 10 bases fit TRBD1. V was pared by 8 bases and J by 7 bases, with 7 bases of the junction left unmatched. Germline V lookup: CDR1 MNHEY, CDR2 SVGAGI. This CDR3 comprises 13 residues. The CDR3: CASRDRGLGGYTF. CDR3 DNA sequence: TGTGCCAGCCGGGACAGGGGTCTCGGTGGCTACACCTTC.

This clone was counted between two and nine times. CDR3 loop: CASTVRAMNTEAFF. Written as DNA, the CDR3 is TGTGCCAGTACCGTGCGGGCAATGAACACTGAAGCTTTCTTT. The rearrangement uses TRBV19 and TRBJ1-1; D remains unclear. This CDR3 has 14 residues. Germline CDR1 reads LNHDA; CDR2 reads SQIVND (reference sequence). Trimming took 7 bases from V and 0 from J, leaving 12 bases between them. The full variable domain, rest sourced from reference TRBV19 and TRBJ1-1, is DGGITQSPKYLFRKEGQNVTLSCEQNLNHDAMYWYRQDPGQGLRLIYYSQIVNDFQKGDIAEGYSVSREKKESFPLTVTSAQKNPTAFYLCASTVRAMNTEAFFGQGTRLTVV.

The chain couples TRBV10-3 to TRBJ1-1; D possibly corresponds to TRBD1 (5 bases). Germline-derived CDR1 and CDR2 are ENHRY and SYGVKD. This CDR3 has 11 amino acids. V dropped 11 bases and J dropped 7 bases, with 14 bases sitting between them. CDR3 sequence: CAGRGGLEAFF. The CDR3 coding sequence is TGTGCCGGAAGGGGAGGCCTTGAAGCTTTCTTT.

The sample holds a few counts of this clone. The chain links TRBV7-3 to TRBJ2-2; no firm D call. The CDR3 length is 13 residues. CDR1 is SGHTA, CDR2 FQGTGA, per germline. V lost 6 bases to trimming and J lost 5 bases, with 10 bases between them. The CDR3, as DNA: TGTGCCAGCAGTGACTCGATAACCGGGGAGCTGTTTTTT. It encodes CASSDSITGELFF.

The chain joins TRBV9 to TRBJ2-5; 8 bases are a match to TRBD2. The CDR3 totals 15 residues. Germline values: CDR1 SGDLS, CDR2 YYNGEE. Trimming cost V 0 bases and J 2 bases; bases outside gene matches: 3. This chain's CDR3 is CASSVGVAGQETQYF. In nucleotides, the CDR3 is TGTGCCAGCAGCGTAGGGGTAGCGGGGCAAGAGACCCAGTACTTC.

The chain employs TRBV30 and TRBJ1-2, with TRBD1 as a possible D gene (5 bases). There are 13 residues in the CDR3. Looked up from germline, CDR1 is GTSNPN and CDR2 is SVGIG (reference sequence). Trimming pared 3 bases from V and 12 bases from J, leaving 20 bases between. This CDR3 is CAWREGLVGFDTF. DNA of the CDR3: TGTGCCTGGAGAGAGGGACTTGTGGGTTTCGACACCTTC.

This chain connects TRBV5-8 to TRBJ2-1; D perhaps matches TRBD2 (5 bases). CDR1 and CDR2 (germline): SGHTS, YDEGEE. The CDR3 covers 16 residues. V dropped 6 bases and J dropped 4 bases, with 20 bases sitting between them. The CDR3 spells CASKSGGRGVYNEQFF. The CDR3 nucleotides are TGTGCCAGCAAAAGCGGAGGTCGTGGGGTTTACAATGAGCAGTTCTTC.

J is TRBJ2-3 and V is TRBV28, with 10 nucleotides matching TRBD2. CDR1 is MDHEN, CDR2 SYDVKM, per germline. This CDR3 spans 15 amino acids. Trimming removed 11 bases from V and 1 base from J; junction bases left unmatched: 9. CDR3 loop: CAAQREGGGTDTQYF. In nucleotides, the CDR3 is TGTGCCGCCCAGCGGGAGGGTGGGGGCACAGATACGCAGTATTTT. Looking up the rest from reference TRBV28 and TRBJ2-3 gives the full variable domain: DVKVTQSSRYLVKRTGEKVFLECVQDMDHENMFWYRQDPGLGLRLIYFSYDVKMKEKGDIPEGYSVSREKKERFSLILESASTNQTSMYLCAAQREGGGTDTQYFGPGTRLTVL.

The CDR3 loop reads CASSQALGTIGGTDTQYF. The DNA for the CDR3 is TGCGCCAGCAGCCAGGCCCTCGGGACAATCGGAGGCACAGATACGCAGTATTTT. The rearrangement uses TRBV4-1 and TRBJ2-3; TRBD1 is a possible D gene (6 bases). CDR1 is MGHRA and CDR2 is YSYEKL in the germline V gene. V was shortened by 3 bases and J by 1 base, with 20 bases between the two germline ends. The CDR3 is 18 residues long.

CDR3 coding DNA: TGTGCCAGCCGCCTCCGGGACTTTCCCACAGATACGCAGTATTTT. This sequence encodes CASRLRDFPTDTQYF. The chain combines TRBV5-4 with TRBJ2-3; tentative D call: TRBD2 (6 bases). This CDR3 is built from 15 residues. The germline V and J ends were trimmed by 7 bases and 2 bases, with 17 bases remaining between them. Germline V gene sequence: CDR1 SGHNT, CDR2 YYREEE (reference sequence).

The DNA of the CDR3 is TGTGCCAGCAGTGAGTTGGCAGGGGGTCAGCCCCAGCATTTT. Encoded protein: CASSELAGGQPQHF. V and J are TRBV2 and TRBJ1-5; 7 nucleotides line up with TRBD1. The CDR3 totals 14 residues. Germline trimming cut 3 bases from V and 6 bases from J; bases unmatched to any gene: 5. CDR1 and CDR2 from the germline V gene are SNHLY and FYNNEI.

The chain uses TRBV18 and TRBJ1-5; the D is unclear. CDR1 and CDR2 (germline): KGHSH, LQKENI. The V gene lost 3 bases and the J gene lost 4 bases, with 19 bases spanning the gap. This CDR3 has 17 residues. In DNA, the CDR3 is TGTGCCAGCTCACCTACCGGAGGGCAGAGCACGAATCAGCCCCAGCATTTT. Protein: CASSPTGGQSTNQPQHF.

CDR3 sequence (DNA): TGTGCCAGCAGTTCCCCTAAGGCCGTGAGCGTCAACAATGAGCAGTTCTTC. Amino acids: CASSSPKAVSVNNEQFF. The chain recombines TRBV28 with TRBJ2-1; D is unclear. The CDR3 totals 17 residues. V lost 4 bases and J lost 5, with 21 bases in between. Germline V gene sequence: CDR1 MDHEN, CDR2 SYDVKM.

This clone was seen more than once but under ten times. J is TRBJ1-2 and V is TRBV19, with 7 bases aligning to TRBD1. V shed 10 bases and J 7 bases; nucleotides not matched to a gene: 18. The germline V gene encodes CDR1 LNHDA and CDR2 SQIVND (reference sequence). This CDR3 has 15 residues. The CDR3 is CATLARGQLISGYTF. As DNA, the CDR3 is TGTGCCACCCTGGCTCGGGGACAGCTAATCAGTGGCTACACCTTC.

The chain employs TRBV25-1 and TRBJ1-2, with a tentative D call TRBD1 (6 bases). This CDR3 contains 14 residues. Germline V CDR1 and CDR2: MGHDK, SYGVNS. The V and J ends lost 2 bases and 8 bases respectively, with 15 bases between them. CDR3 sequence: CASSEVVQGGGYTF. The CDR3 DNA sequence: TGTGCCAGCAGTGAAGTGGTACAGGGCGGCGGCTACACCTTC.

The chain joins TRBV5-6 to TRBJ2-1; TRBD2 matches at 11 bases. Germline V CDR1 and CDR2: SGHDT, YYEEEE. This CDR3 region has 19 residues. Germline trimming cut 3 bases from V and 6 bases from J; bases unmatched to any gene: 17. The CDR3 DNA sequence: TGTGCCAGCAGCTCGCCGGGACTAGCGGAGGAGGGGCTCTCCAATGAGCAGTTCTTC. It is translated as CASSSPGLAEEGLSNEQFF.

The rearrangement joins TRBV6-5 to TRBJ2-3; TRBD2 is a possible D gene (5 bases). The CDR3 length is 15 residues. Germline lookup yields CDR1 MNHEY and CDR2 SVGAGI. The V end lost 8 bases, the J end lost 7 bases, and 22 bases lay between the germline ends. The CDR3 loop is CASSPQTAPGNTQYF. Here the CDR3 DNA reads TGTGCCAGCTCACCTCAGACGGCCCCGGGGAATACGCAGTATTTT.

This rearrangement joins TRBV4-3 to TRBJ1-2; D is uncertain. Looked up from germline, CDR1 is LGHNA and CDR2 is YSLEER. This CDR3 is 16 amino acids long. Trimming shortened V by 0 bases and J by 8 bases, and 19 bases separated the two germline ends. The CDR3 protein is CASSQERGTGLGGYTF. The CDR3 DNA reads as TGCGCCAGCAGCCAAGAACGAGGAACGGGGTTAGGAGGCTACACCTTC.

Concerning this clone itself: The same CDR3 arises from other DNA sequences in this sample as well. The rearrangement uses TRBV7-9 and TRBJ2-3; 14 positions agree with TRBD2. CDR3 size: 16 residues. Looked up from germline, CDR1 is SEHNR and CDR2 is FQNEAQ (reference sequence). Trimming at V came to 4 bases and at J to 1 base, leaving 1 base not matched to a gene. The CDR3 nucleotides read TGTGCCAGCAGCTCGGGACTAGCGGGAGGCACAGATACGCAGTATTTT. Amino acids: CASSSGLAGGTDTQYF.

Turning to this clone: At one end, the junction sequence differs from germline, possibly due to a read error. This chain joins TRBV15 and TRBJ1-2; D is uncertain. Germline assignment: CDR1 LNHNV and CDR2 YYDKDF (reference sequence). The CDR3 extends over 14 amino acids. Here the CDR3 DNA reads TGTGCCACCAGCCCAACAGCTTTGGGCCCCTCAATGGCCTTC. Translated, it gives CATSPTALGPSMAF.

J is TRBJ2-7 and V is TRBV28; D not certain. The CDR3 is 16 residues long. CDR1 is MDHEN and CDR2 is SYDVKM in the germline V gene. The ends were cut back, 4 bases at V and 0 bases at J, with 16 bases in the middle. Here the CDR3 reads CASSSPSKYSSYEQYF. In DNA form, the CDR3 reads TGTGCCAGCAGTTCCCCCTCCAAATACAGCTCCTACGAGCAGTACTTC. Full variable domain (rest looked up from reference TRBV28 and TRBJ2-7): DVKVTQSSRYLVKRTGEKVFLECVQDMDHENMFWYRQDPGLGLRLIYFSYDVKMKEKGDIPEGYSVSREKKERFSLILESASTNQTSMYLCASSSPSKYSSYEQYFGPGTRLTVT.

This clone was recorded a few times. The genes are TRBV28 and TRBJ1-4; 8 bases match TRBD1. The J segment lost 7 bases and the V segment lost 3 bases, leaving 10 bases of the junction unmatched. Germline V gene data show CDR1 as MDHEN and CDR2 as SYDVKM. CDR3 length: 16 residues. Written as DNA, the CDR3 is TGTGCCAGCAGTTTTGGCAGGGGGCGGCGAGGTGAAAAACTGTTTTTT. Encoded protein: CASSFGRGRRGEKLFF.

The V and J genes are TRBV5-1 and TRBJ1-1, with D possibly matching TRBD1 (6 bases). The CDR3 spans 16 residues. V lost 6 bases, J lost 0 bases, and 18 bases lay in between. CDR1 is SGHRS and CDR2 is YFSETQ in the germline V gene. The chain's CDR3 is CASTWGRLHLNTEAFF. The DNA of the CDR3 is TGCGCCAGCACATGGGGGCGCCTACATCTGAACACTGAAGCTTTCTTT.

The gene calls are TRBV5-4 and TRBJ2-6, with 9 bases lining up with TRBD2. In germline, CDR1 is SGHNT, CDR2 YYREEE (reference sequence). V shed 4 bases, J shed 4 bases, and the junction held 6 bases outside the gene matches. The CDR3 covers 16 residues. CDR3 amino acids: CASSPSGTEGANVLTF. CDR3 DNA sequence: TGTGCCAGCAGCCCTAGCGGGACGGAAGGGGCCAACGTCCTGACTTTC.